The rows below give T cell receptor beta chains drawn from one sample of a study of OX40 agonist ivuxolimab in advanced cancers. TCRdb's table, derived via immunoSEQ multiplex PCR, lists solely in-frame clones and lacks some. Among some 66,000 clones listed, about 85% were seen once. The sequencing here drew on CD4+ or CD8+ T cells sorted from blood, taken in a trial of the OX40 agonist ivuxolimab. Receptor source: an adult with an advanced solid tumor such as melanoma, head and neck, liver or kidney cancer. Both conserved end residues are part of each CDR3. Fields, in order: clone size, V gene, J gene, D gene, CDR3 protein, CDR3 DNA. The D gene is left open where the match is weak. Rows give clone size only sometimes, using once, few, many, or a class for an expanded clone.

>-|TRBV11-3|TRBJ2-7|-
CASSPGTGDEQYF
TGTGCCAGCAGCCCAGGGACTGGGGACGAGCAGTACTTC
>-|TRBV14|TRBJ2-2|TRBD2
CASSFFGLAGATGELFF
TGTGCCAGCAGCTTCTTTGGACTAGCGGGAGCTACCGGGGAGCTGTTTTTT
>once|TRBV21-1|TRBJ1-5|-
CASSPDRMSNQPQHF
TGTGCCAGCAGCCCCGATAGGATGAGCAATCAGCCCCAGCATTTT
>-|TRBV11-3|TRBJ2-2|-
CASSLGRAGELFF
TGTGCCAGCAGCTTAGGTCGGGCCGGGGAGCTGTTTTTT
>-|TRBV7-6|TRBJ2-3|TRBD2
CASSSRGSGGGTDTQYF
TGTGCCAGCAGCTCCCGGGGAAGCGGGGGTGGCACAGATACGCAGTATTTT
>-|TRBV5-4|TRBJ2-3|-
CASSPSMSPSTDTQYF
TGTGCCAGCAGCCCAAGCATGAGTCCTAGCACAGATACGCAGTATTTT
>few|TRBV19|TRBJ2-7|TRBD1
CASRSGTGAKRKYF
TGTGCCAGTAGGAGTGGGACAGGGGCCAAGAGGAAGTACTTC
>-|TRBV14|TRBJ1-3|TRBD1
CASSQDGTGFGNTIYF
TGTGCCAGCAGCCAAGATGGGACAGGGTTCGGAAACACCATATATTTT
>-|TRBV5-6|TRBJ1-2|-
CASTGVYGYTF
TGCGCCAGCACAGGTGTTTATGGCTACACCTTC
>-|TRBV11-2|TRBJ2-7|-
CASSQGLAYEQYF
TGTGCCAGCAGCCAGGGACTCGCCTACGAGCAGTACTTC
>-|TRBV6-5|TRBJ1-3|-
CASSPSLGGNTIYF
TGTGCCAGCAGCCCTTCCCTGGGGGGCAACACCATATATTTT
>-|TRBV4-1|TRBJ2-3|TRBD2
CASSPRRGGNLPDTQYF
TGCGCCAGCAGCCCCCGGCGGGGGGGTAACCTTCCAGATACGCAGTATTTT
>-|TRBV7-9|TRBJ2-7|-
CASSLSSSAEQYF
TGTGCCAGCAGCCTATCGAGCAGCGCCGAGCAGTACTTC
>-|TRBV5-1|TRBJ1-2|TRBD1
CASSLGTGKDGYTF
TGCGCCAGCAGCTTGGGGACAGGGAAGGATGGCTACACCTTC
>-|TRBV10-3|TRBJ2-1|TRBD2
CAIALAAYNEQFF
TGTGCCATCGCACTAGCGGCGTACAATGAGCAGTTCTTC
>-|TRBV18|TRBJ2-2|-
CASSRDNKPGPINTGELFF
TGTGCCAGCTCACGGGACAACAAACCCGGTCCCATTAACACCGGGGAGCTGTTTTTT
>few|TRBV9|TRBJ1-2|-
CASSVGTAYGYTF
TGTGCCAGCAGCGTTGGGACGGCTTATGGCTACACCTTC
>-|TRBV7-2|TRBJ1-2|-
CASSPTVNYGYTF
TGTGCCAGCAGCCCAACAGTAAACTATGGCTACACCTTC
>once|TRBV5-1|TRBJ1-2|TRBD1
CASSFTGEGYTF
TGCGCCAGCAGCTTTACAGGGGAAGGCTACACCTTC
>-|TRBV6-5|TRBJ1-1|-
CASSYSRTSDTEAFF
TGTGCCAGCAGTTACTCGAGGACCTCCGACACTGAAGCTTTCTTT
>-|TRBV7-3|TRBJ1-3|-
CASSPPGRSGNTIYF
TGTGCCAGCAGCCCCCCGGGACGAAGTGGAAACACCATATATTTT
>-|TRBV6-5|TRBJ2-1|-
CASSPANENEQFF
TGTGCCAGCAGCCCCGCCAACGAGAATGAGCAGTTCTTC
>-|TRBV4-2|TRBJ2-3|-
CASSLRPGSTDTQYF
TGTGCCAGCAGCCTGCGGCCAGGAAGCACAGATACGCAGTATTTT
>-|TRBV14|TRBJ2-5|TRBD2
CASSQDIKERGRETQYF
TGTGCCAGCAGCCAAGATATTAAGGAGCGGGGGAGGGAGACCCAGTACTTC
>-|TRBV2|TRBJ2-6|-
CASGGENSGANVLTF
TGTGCCAGCGGGGGTGAGAACTCTGGGGCCAACGTCCTGACTTTC
>-|TRBV11-3|TRBJ1-2|TRBD1
CASSLRTGVDYGYTF
TGTGCCAGCAGCCTCCGGACAGGGGTGGACTATGGCTACACCTTC
>-|TRBV4-1|TRBJ1-6|-
CASSQDSTGWSSPLHF
TGCGCCAGCAGCCAAGATTCAACAGGATGGAGTTCACCCCTCCACTTT
>few|TRBV30|TRBJ1-5|-
CAWSTDGNQPQHF
TGTGCCTGGAGTACGGACGGGAATCAGCCCCAGCATTTT
>-|TRBV7-2|TRBJ1-5|-
CASSPLYSNQPQHF
TGTGCCAGCAGCCCCCTTTATAGCAATCAGCCCCAGCATTTT
>-|TRBV7-9|TRBJ2-7|TRBD1
CASSSRRDRPTYEQYF
TGTGCCAGCAGCTCCCGCCGGGACAGGCCCACGTACGAGCAGTACTTC
>few|TRBV11-2|TRBJ2-1|TRBD2
CASSIAGEGYNEQFF
TGTGCCAGCAGCATAGCGGGGGAGGGTTACAATGAGCAGTTCTTC
>few|TRBV5-1|TRBJ2-7|-
CASSFAGTEQYF
TGCGCCAGCAGCTTTGCGGGGACCGAGCAGTACTTC
>-|TRBV28|TRBJ2-7|TRBD1
CASNTQGASLYEQYF
TGTGCCAGCAACACCCAGGGGGCTAGCCTCTACGAGCAGTACTTC
>-|TRBV6-5|TRBJ2-7|TRBD2
CASSYSGGSSYEQYF
TGTGCCAGCAGTTACTCTGGCGGGAGCTCCTACGAGCAGTACTTC
>-|TRBV7-9|TRBJ1-3|-
CASSSPRDPLSGNTIYF
TGTGCCAGCAGCTCCCCCCGGGATCCCCTCTCTGGAAACACCATATATTTT
>-|TRBV30|TRBJ1-1|-
CAWGGQVVNTEAFF
TGTGCCTGGGGCGGGCAAGTGGTGAACACTGAAGCTTTCTTT
>-|TRBV7-9|TRBJ1-1|-
CASRRTHEAFF
TGTGCCAGCAGAAGGACACATGAAGCTTTCTTT
>-|TRBV11-2|TRBJ2-3|-
CASSPQGDTQYF
TGTGCCAGCAGCCCCCAGGGAGATACGCAGTATTTT
>once|TRBV28|TRBJ2-7|-
CASSRTQTSPYEQYF
TGTGCCAGCAGTCGGACCCAAACCTCGCCCTACGAGCAGTACTTC
>-|TRBV6-5|TRBJ2-3|TRBD1
CASTPTGLRTDTQYF
TGTGCCAGCACCCCGACAGGGCTGAGGACAGATACGCAGTATTTT
>-|TRBV11-2|TRBJ2-7|TRBD1
CASSPTGTGSYEQYF
TGTGCCAGCAGCCCTACCGGGACAGGGTCGTACGAGCAGTACTTC
>-|TRBV9|TRBJ2-3|TRBD2
CASSVAASVGGDTQYF
TGTGCCAGCAGCGTAGCTGCCTCCGTGGGGGGGGATACGCAGTATTTT
>-|TRBV2|TRBJ1-3|-
CASTPGGQSGNTIYF
TGTGCCAGCACCCCAGGCGGCCAATCTGGAAACACCATATATTTT
>-|TRBV5-5|TRBJ2-3|TRBD2
CASSGLAGADTQYF
TGTGCCAGCAGCGGACTAGCGGGAGCAGATACGCAGTATTTT
>-|TRBV7-2|TRBJ1-4|TRBD1
CASSRQGGEKLFF
TGTGCCAGCAGCCGACAGGGAGGGGAAAAACTGTTTTTT
>-|TRBV6-5|TRBJ1-1|-
CASSYSQEGNTEAFF
TGTGCCAGCAGTTACTCTCAGGAGGGGAACACTGAAGCTTTCTTT
>-|TRBV27|TRBJ2-1|TRBD2
CASSSSLAGGSGEQFF
TGTGCCAGCAGTTCCTCCCTAGCGGGTGGCTCCGGTGAGCAGTTCTTC
>-|TRBV29-1|TRBJ1-5|-
CSVGDGLVGNQPQHF
TGCAGCGTTGGGGACGGCCTTGTGGGCAATCAGCCCCAGCATTTT
>-|TRBV5-1|TRBJ2-7|-
CASSRDEPYEQYF
TGCGCCAGCAGCCGGGACGAACCCTACGAGCAGTACTTC
>once|TRBV11-2|TRBJ2-1|TRBD2
CASSLVTGLAGEVEQFF
TGTGCCAGCAGCTTAGTTACCGGACTAGCGGGAGAGGTTGAGCAGTTCTTC
>-|TRBV6-5|TRBJ1-3|-
CASSYKAPVQPNTIYF
TGTGCCAGCAGTTACAAGGCGCCCGTACAGCCAAACACCATATATTTT
>once|TRBV2|TRBJ2-3|TRBD2
CASSGTSGVTDTQYF
TGTGCCAGCAGTGGGACTAGCGGCGTCACAGATACGCAGTATTTT
>-|TRBV28|TRBJ1-6|TRBD1
CASRRQGRNSPLHF
TGTGCCAGCAGACGACAGGGTCGGAATTCACCCCTCCACTTT
>-|TRBV6-1|TRBJ2-7|-
CASSETVYEQYF
TGTGCCAGCAGTGAAACCGTTTACGAGCAGTACTTC
>-|TRBV2|TRBJ2-7|-
CASKSLYEQYF
TGTGCCAGCAAGAGCCTATACGAGCAGTACTTC
>-|TRBV7-9|TRBJ2-3|TRBD1
CASSTGTGSTDTQYF
TGTGCCAGCAGCACCGGGACAGGGAGCACAGATACGCAGTATTTT
>-|TRBV29-1|TRBJ2-1|-
CSVVAGKSYNEQFF
TGCAGCGTTGTGGCGGGGAAATCCTACAATGAGCAGTTCTTC
>-|TRBV7-8|TRBJ1-4|-
CASSLRSAGSNEKLFF
TGTGCCAGCAGCCTCCGATCGGCAGGATCTAATGAAAAACTGTTTTTT
>-|TRBV15|TRBJ1-2|TRBD1
CATSRGQGNGYTF
TGTGCCACCAGCAGAGGACAGGGGAATGGCTACACCTTC